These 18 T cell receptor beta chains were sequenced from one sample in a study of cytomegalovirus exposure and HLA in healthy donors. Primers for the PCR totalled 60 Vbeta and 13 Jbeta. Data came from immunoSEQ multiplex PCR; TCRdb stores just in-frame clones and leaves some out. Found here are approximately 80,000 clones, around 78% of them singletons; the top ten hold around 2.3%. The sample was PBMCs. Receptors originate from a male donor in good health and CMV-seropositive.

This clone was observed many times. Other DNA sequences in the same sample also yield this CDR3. CDR3 residues: CASSLVVQIYGYTF. CDR3 DNA sequence: TGTGCCAGCAGCTTAGTCGTACAGATCTATGGCTACACCTTC. This rearrangement joins TRBV7-2 to TRBJ1-2, with unresolved D. Germline CDR1 reads SGHTA; CDR2 reads FQGNSA. This CDR3 is built from 14 residues. With 1 base removed from V and 4 bases from J, the gap between germline ends came to 10 bases. Full variable domain (missing parts from reference TRBV7-2 and TRBJ1-2): GAGVSQSPSNKVTEKGKDVELRCDPISGHTALYWYRQSLGQGLEFLIYFQGNSAPDKSGLPSDRFSAERTGGSVSTLTIQRTQQEDSAVYLCASSLVVQIYGYTFGSGTRLTVV.

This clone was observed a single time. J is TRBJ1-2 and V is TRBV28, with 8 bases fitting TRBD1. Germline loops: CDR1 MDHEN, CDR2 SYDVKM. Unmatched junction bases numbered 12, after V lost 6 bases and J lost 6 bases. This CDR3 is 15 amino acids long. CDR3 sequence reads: CASRQQDRVFHGYTF. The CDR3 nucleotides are TGTGCCAGCAGGCAGCAGGACAGGGTTTTCCATGGCTACACCTTC.

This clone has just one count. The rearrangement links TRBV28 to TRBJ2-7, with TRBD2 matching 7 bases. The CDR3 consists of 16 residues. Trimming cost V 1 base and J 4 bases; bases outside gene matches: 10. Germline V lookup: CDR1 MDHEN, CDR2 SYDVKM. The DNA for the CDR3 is TGTGCCAGCAGTTTATCGACTAGCTTTCCGACTTACGAGCAGTACTTC. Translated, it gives CASSLSTSFPTYEQYF. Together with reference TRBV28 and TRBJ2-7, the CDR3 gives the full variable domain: DVKVTQSSRYLVKRTGEKVFLECVQDMDHENMFWYRQDPGLGLRLIYFSYDVKMKEKGDIPEGYSVSREKKERFSLILESASTNQTSMYLCASSLSTSFPTYEQYFGPGTRLTVT.

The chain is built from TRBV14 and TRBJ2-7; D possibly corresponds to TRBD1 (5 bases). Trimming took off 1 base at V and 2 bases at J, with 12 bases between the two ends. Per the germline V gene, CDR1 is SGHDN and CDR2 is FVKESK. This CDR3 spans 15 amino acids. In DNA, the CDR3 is TGTGCCAGCAGCCAAGGAAGGGGTTTGGCCTACGAGCAGTACTTC. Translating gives CASSQGRGLAYEQYF.

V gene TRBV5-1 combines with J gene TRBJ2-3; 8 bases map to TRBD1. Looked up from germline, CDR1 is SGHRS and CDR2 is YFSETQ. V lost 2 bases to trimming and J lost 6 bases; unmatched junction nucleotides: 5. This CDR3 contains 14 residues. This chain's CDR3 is CASSLRQGADTQYF. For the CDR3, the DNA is TGCGCCAGCAGCTTACGCCAGGGGGCCGATACGCAGTATTTT. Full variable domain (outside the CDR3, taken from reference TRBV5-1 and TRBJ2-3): KAGVTQTPRYLIKTRGQQVTLSCSPISGHRSVSWYQQTPGQGLQFLFEYFSETQRNKGNFPGRFSGRQFSNSRSEMNVSTLELGDSALYLCASSLRQGADTQYFGPGTRLTVL.

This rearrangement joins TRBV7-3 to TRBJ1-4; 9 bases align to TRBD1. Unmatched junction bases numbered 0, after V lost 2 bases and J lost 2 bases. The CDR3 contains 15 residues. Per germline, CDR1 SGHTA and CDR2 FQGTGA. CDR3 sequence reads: CASSLGTGTNEKLFF. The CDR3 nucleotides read TGTGCCAGCAGCTTAGGGACAGGGACTAATGAAAAACTGTTTTTT.

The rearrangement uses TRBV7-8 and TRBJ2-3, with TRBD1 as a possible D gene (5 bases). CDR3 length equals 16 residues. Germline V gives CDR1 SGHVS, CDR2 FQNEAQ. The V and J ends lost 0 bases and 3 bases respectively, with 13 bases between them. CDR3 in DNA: TGTGCCAGCAGCTTAGCCTATTCAGGGTTGACAGATACGCAGTATTTT. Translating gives CASSLAYSGLTDTQYF.

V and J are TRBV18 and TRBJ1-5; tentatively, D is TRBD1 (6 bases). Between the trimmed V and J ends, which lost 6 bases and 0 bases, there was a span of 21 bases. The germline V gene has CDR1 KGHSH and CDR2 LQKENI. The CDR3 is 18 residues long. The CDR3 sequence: CASSPARSPGDSNQPQHF. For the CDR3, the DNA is TGTGCCAGCTCTCCCGCGAGGTCCCCAGGGGATAGCAATCAGCCCCAGCATTTT.

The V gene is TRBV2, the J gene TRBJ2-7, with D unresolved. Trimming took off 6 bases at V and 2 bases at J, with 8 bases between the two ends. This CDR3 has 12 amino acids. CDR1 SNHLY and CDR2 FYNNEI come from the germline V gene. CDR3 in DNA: TGTGCCAGCAGGCAGGAAACCTACGAGCAGTACTTC. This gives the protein CASRQETYEQYF. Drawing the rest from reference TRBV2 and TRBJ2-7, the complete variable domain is EPEVTQTPSHQVTQMGQEVILRCVPISNHLYFYWYRQILGQKVEFLVSFYNNEISEKSEIFDDQFSVERPDGSNFTLKIRSTKLEDSAMYFCASRQETYEQYFGPGTRLTVT.

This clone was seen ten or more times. The DNA for the CDR3 is TGCGCCAGCAGGCCAATAATCTTGGGACAGCAAAACAATGAGCAGTTCTTC. This codes for CASRPIILGQQNNEQFF. The chain couples TRBV4-1 to TRBJ2-1, with TRBD1 matching 7 bases. J gave up 5 bases and V 6 bases, and 16 bases lay outside the gene matches. CDR1 and CDR2 (germline): MGHRA, YSYEKL. CDR3 length: 17 residues.

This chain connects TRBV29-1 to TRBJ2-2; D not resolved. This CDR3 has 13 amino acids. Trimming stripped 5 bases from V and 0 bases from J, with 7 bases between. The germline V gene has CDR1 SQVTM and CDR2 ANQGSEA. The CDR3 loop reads CSVRDTNTGELFF. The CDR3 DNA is TGCAGCGTTAGAGACACGAACACCGGGGAGCTGTTTTTT.

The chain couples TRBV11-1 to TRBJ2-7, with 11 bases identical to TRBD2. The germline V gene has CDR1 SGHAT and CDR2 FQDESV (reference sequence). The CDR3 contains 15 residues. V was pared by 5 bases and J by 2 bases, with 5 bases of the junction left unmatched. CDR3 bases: TGTGCCAGCAGCCCCCGACTAGCGGGGACCTACGAGCAGTACTTC. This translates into CASSPRLAGTYEQYF.

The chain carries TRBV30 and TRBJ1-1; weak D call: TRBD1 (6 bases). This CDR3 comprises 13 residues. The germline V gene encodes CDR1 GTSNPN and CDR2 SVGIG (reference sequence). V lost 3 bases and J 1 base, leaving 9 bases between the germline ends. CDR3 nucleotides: TGTGCCTGGAGCCAGGGGTCGAACACTGAAGCTTTCTTT. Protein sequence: CAWSQGSNTEAFF.

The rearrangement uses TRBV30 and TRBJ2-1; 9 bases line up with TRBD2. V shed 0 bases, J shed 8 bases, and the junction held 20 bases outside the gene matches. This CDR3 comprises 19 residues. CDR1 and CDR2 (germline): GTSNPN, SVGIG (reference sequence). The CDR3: CAWSVLREAGGASTHEQFF. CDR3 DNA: TGTGCCTGGAGTGTACTTAGGGAGGCGGGAGGGGCGTCTACCCATGAGCAGTTCTTC.

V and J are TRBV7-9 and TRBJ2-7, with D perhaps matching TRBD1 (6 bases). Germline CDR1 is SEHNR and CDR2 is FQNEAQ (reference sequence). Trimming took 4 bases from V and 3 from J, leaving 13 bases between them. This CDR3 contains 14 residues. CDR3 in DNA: TGTGCCAGCAGCTCACAGACAGGCAACTACGAGCAGTACTTC. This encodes CASSSQTGNYEQYF.

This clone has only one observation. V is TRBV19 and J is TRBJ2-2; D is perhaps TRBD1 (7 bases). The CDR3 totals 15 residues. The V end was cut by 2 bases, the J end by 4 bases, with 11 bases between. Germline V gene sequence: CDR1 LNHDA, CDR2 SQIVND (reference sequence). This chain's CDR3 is CASSIIQGGTGELFF. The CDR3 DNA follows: TGTGCCAGTAGTATAATCCAGGGGGGCACCGGGGAGCTGTTTTTT.

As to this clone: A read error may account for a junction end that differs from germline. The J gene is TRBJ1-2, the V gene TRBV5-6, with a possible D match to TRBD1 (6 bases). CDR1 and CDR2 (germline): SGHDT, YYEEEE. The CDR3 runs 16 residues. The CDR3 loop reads CASSLAPGGNNYGYNF. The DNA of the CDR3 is TGTGCCAGCAGCTTGGCACCGGGGGGCAATAACTATGGCTACAACTTC.

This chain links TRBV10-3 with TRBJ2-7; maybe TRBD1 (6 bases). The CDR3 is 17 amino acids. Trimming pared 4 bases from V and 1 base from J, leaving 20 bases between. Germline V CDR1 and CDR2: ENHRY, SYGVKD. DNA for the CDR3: TGTGCCATCAGTGGGGTTCAGGGGAGCTCGGGGTCCTACGAGCAGTACTTC. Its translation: CAISGVQGSSGSYEQYF.